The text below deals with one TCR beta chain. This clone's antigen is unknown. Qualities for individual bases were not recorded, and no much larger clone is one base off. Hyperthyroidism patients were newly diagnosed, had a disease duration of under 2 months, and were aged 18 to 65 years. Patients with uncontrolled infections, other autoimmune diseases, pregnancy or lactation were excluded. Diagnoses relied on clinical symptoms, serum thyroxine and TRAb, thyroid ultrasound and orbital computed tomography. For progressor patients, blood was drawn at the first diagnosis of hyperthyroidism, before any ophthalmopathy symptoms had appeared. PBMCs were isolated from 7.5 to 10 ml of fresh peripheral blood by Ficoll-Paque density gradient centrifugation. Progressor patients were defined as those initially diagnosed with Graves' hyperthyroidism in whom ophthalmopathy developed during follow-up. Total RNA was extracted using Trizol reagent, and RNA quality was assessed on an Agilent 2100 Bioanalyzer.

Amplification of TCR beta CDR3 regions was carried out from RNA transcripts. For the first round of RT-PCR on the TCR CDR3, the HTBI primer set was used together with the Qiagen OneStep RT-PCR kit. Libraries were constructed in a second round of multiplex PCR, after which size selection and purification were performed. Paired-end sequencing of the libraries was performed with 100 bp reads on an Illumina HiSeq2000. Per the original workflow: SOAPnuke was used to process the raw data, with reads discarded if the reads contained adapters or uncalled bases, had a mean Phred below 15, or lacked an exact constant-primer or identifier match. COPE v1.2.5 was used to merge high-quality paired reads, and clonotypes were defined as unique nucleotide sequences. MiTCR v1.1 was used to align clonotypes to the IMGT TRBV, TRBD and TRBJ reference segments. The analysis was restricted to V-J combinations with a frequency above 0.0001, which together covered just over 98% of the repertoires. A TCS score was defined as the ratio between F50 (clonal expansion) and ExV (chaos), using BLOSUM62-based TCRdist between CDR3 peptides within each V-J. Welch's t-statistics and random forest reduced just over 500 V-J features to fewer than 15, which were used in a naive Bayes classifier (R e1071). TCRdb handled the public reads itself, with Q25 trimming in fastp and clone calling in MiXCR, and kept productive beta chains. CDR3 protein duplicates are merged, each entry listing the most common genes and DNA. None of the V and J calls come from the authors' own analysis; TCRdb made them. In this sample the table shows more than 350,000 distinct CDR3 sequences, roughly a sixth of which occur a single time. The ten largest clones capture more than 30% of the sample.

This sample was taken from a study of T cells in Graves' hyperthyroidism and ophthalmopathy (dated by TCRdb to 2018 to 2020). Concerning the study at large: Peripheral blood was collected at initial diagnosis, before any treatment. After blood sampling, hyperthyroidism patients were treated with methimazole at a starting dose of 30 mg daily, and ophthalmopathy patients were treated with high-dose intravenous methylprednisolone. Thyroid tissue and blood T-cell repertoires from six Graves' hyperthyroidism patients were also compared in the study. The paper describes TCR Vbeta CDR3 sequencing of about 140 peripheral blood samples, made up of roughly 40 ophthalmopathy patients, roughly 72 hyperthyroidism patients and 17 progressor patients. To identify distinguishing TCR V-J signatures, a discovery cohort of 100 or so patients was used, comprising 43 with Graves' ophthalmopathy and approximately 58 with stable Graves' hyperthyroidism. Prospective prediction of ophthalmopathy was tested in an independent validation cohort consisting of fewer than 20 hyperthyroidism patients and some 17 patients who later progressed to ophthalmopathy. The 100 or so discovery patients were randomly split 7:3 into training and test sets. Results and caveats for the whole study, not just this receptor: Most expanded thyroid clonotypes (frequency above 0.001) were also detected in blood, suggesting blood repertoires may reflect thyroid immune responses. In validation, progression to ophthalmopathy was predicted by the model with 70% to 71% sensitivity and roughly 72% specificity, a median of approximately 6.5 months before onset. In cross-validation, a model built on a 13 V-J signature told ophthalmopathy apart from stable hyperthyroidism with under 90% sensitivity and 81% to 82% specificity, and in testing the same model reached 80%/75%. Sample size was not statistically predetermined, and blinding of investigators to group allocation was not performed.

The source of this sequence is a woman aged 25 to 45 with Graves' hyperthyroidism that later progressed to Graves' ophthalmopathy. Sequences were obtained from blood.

Here is the DNA: TGCAGTGCCCGGACTAGCGGAGGGACCTACGAGCAGTACTTC. This encodes CSARTSGGTYEQYF. The sequence joins TRBV20-1 to TRBJ2-7; TRBD2 fits 10 bases in the junction. CDR1 and CDR2 (DFQATT, SNEGSKA) derive from the germline V gene (reference sequence). Trimming takes 6 bases off V and 2 bases off J; junction bases not matched to a gene: 7. Its CDR3 holds 14 amino acids, cysteine through phenylalanine. Solely the CDR3 DNA is kept, with 42 bases framed from the first base.